The sequence of this T cell receptor beta chain was determined in a study of T cell responses to AZD1222 COVID-19 vaccine. Study results and limitations: Without day 14 samples, only post-peak T cell repertoires were studied. The study reported that nearly half of spike-specific TCRs target unmutated variant regions. Spike-specific TCR depth and breadth grew after two AZD1222 doses.

This table comes from immunoSEQ multiplex PCR, and its TCRdb copy is limited to in-frame clones, with some not included. The sample records approximately 110,000 clones, approximately 90% being singletons. This CDR3 comprises 14 residues. With 5 bases clipped from V and 2 bases from J, the junction kept 4 bases outside the gene matches. Germline assignment: CDR1 MNHEY and CDR2 SMNVEV (reference sequence). Regarding this clone: Its cognate antigen is unknown.

The chain employs TRBV27 and TRBJ2-3; 7 bases map to TRBD2. This receptor was obtained from an adult in good health. The sequenced sample was peripheral blood, obtained on day 0 of AZD1222 vaccination. CDR3 nucleotides: TGTGCCAGCAGTCGCGGGGGATTCACAGATACGCAGTATTTT. This gives the protein CASSRGGFTDTQYF.